These 27 T cell receptor beta chains were sequenced from one sample in a study of T cell changes during pregnancy in multiple sclerosis. Profiled with immunoSEQ multiplex PCR; TCRdb holds only in-frame clones, not every one. The data show 55,000 to 70,000 clones, approximately 89% seen once. The source material was peripheral blood, sampled in the third trimester of pregnancy. These receptors were collected from a female donor in good health, enrolled as a control in a pregnancy study.

The rearrangement links TRBV4-3 to TRBJ2-7; maybe TRBD2 (5 bases). Germline CDR1 and CDR2: LGHNA and YSLEER. V was pared by 1 base and J by 5 bases, with 9 bases between. The CDR3 consists of 13 residues. The CDR3 region is CASSQVGENEQYF. CDR3 DNA: TGCGCCAGCAGCCAAGTCGGGGAAAACGAGCAGTACTTC.

This clone showed up just once. The chain has TRBV4-3 and TRBJ1-2, with D maybe TRBD1 (6 bases). CDR1 and CDR2 from the germline V gene are LGHNA and YSLEER. The CDR3 loop spans 15 amino acids. V lost 1 base and J lost 7, with 16 bases in between. In nucleotides, the CDR3 is TGCGCCAGCAGCCAAGGCCACAGGGTGGCAGGTGGCTACACCTTC. Protein sequence: CASSQGHRVAGGYTF.

This clone occurred once. The chain employs TRBV21-1 and TRBJ2-7; the table's D call of TRBD2 was not tested on the DNA. TRBV21-1 counts as a pseudogene. CDR3 size: 11 residues. The CDR3 sequence is CASSVAGEQYF. CDR3 bases: TGTGCCAGCAGCGTCGCGGGAGAGCAGTACTTC.

This chain uses TRBV5-1 with TRBJ1-4; tentative D call: TRBD1 (5 bases). The CDR3 has 15 residues. The germline V gene encodes CDR1 SGHRS and CDR2 YFSETQ. V dropped 0 bases and J dropped 7 bases, with 13 bases sitting between them. The CDR3 loop is CASSLVGGRGEKLFF. CDR3 nucleotide sequence: TGCGCCAGCAGCTTGGTCGGGGGTCGGGGTGAAAAACTGTTTTTT.

This chain joins TRBV29-1 and TRBJ2-1; 8 positions match TRBD1. This CDR3 is built from 13 residues. CDR1 and CDR2 from the germline V gene are SQVTM and ANQGSEA. V trimming: 6 bases; J trimming: 6 bases; junction bases outside the gene matches: 7. The CDR3 sequence: CSVRTGPTNEQFF. Written as DNA, the CDR3 is TGCAGCGTCAGGACAGGGCCGACCAATGAGCAGTTCTTC.

This sequence joins TRBV5-1 and TRBJ2-4, with a tentative D call TRBD1 (6 bases). The CDR3 is made up of 15 amino acids. CDR1 and CDR2 from the germline V gene are SGHRS and YFSETQ. Trimming removed 4 bases from V and 1 base from J, with 12 bases in between. The CDR3 reads CASSPPQGAKNIQYF. CDR3 DNA: TGCGCCAGCAGCCCTCCCCAGGGGGCCAAAAACATTCAGTACTTC.

J is TRBJ1-4 and V is TRBV4-2, with 8 bases fitting TRBD1. The CDR3 extends over 17 amino acids. Per the germline V gene, CDR1 is LGHNA and CDR2 is YNFKEQ. V shed 0 bases and J 5 bases; nucleotides not matched to a gene: 8. The CDR3 protein is CASSQDLSRQGNEKLFF. The CDR3 region has the DNA TGTGCCAGCAGCCAAGATCTTTCGAGACAGGGGAATGAAAAACTGTTTTTT.

J is TRBJ2-7 and V is TRBV28; D remains unclear. Germline V gives CDR1 MDHEN, CDR2 SYDVKM. The CDR3 extends over 12 amino acids. V was cut by 4 bases and J by 4 bases, with 8 bases left in between. This CDR3 is CASSYTEYEQYF. The CDR3 DNA is TGTGCCAGCAGTTACACGGAGTACGAGCAGTACTTC.

This clone occurred once. The rearrangement joins TRBV6-1 to TRBJ1-4; D is possibly TRBD1 (6 bases). Germline CDR1 reads MNHNS; CDR2 reads SASEGT. This CDR3 region has 14 residues. CDR3 DNA sequence: TGTGCTTCCCAGTGGGGGCCCACGGCTGAAAAACTGTTTTTT. Amino acids: CASQWGPTAEKLFF.

The chain employs TRBV5-1 and TRBJ2-1; 7 nucleotides line up with TRBD2. The germline V gene encodes CDR1 SGHRS and CDR2 YFSETQ. The junction had 4 bases not matched to a gene; V was cut back by 3 bases and J by 4 bases. CDR3 length equals 14 residues. CDR3 amino acids: CASSSTGGYNEQFF. For the CDR3, the DNA is TGCGCCAGCAGCTCGACGGGGGGATACAATGAGCAGTTCTTC.

V and J are TRBV19 and TRBJ1-1, with D unresolved. The CDR3 length is 15 residues. CDR1 is LNHDA, CDR2 SQIVND, per germline (reference sequence). V lost 7 bases and J 1 base, leaving 16 bases between the germline ends. The CDR3 protein is CASILTRAPNTEAFF. CDR3 coding DNA: TGTGCCAGTATCCTGACTCGAGCACCGAACACTGAAGCTTTCTTT.

This chain connects TRBV9 to TRBJ2-3; 7 nucleotides agree with TRBD2. V trimming: 4 bases; J trimming: 0 bases; junction bases outside the gene matches: 8. Looked up from germline, CDR1 is SGDLS and CDR2 is YYNGEE. The CDR3 contains 16 residues. In nucleotides, the CDR3 is TGTGCCAGCAGCTATACAGAAGCGGGGAGCACAGATACGCAGTATTTT. Translation gives CASSYTEAGSTDTQYF.

The chain joins TRBV29-1 to TRBJ2-1; D gene uncertain. Germline V gene data show CDR1 as SQVTM and CDR2 as ANQGSEA. The CDR3 runs 11 residues. V was clipped by 7 bases and J by 5 bases, with 9 bases between them. This chain's CDR3 is CSAVPDNEQFF. The CDR3 coding sequence is TGCAGCGCCGTCCCGGACAATGAGCAGTTCTTC.

The rearrangement joins TRBV28 to TRBJ1-2, with TRBD1 as a possible D gene (5 bases). The germline V and J ends were trimmed by 2 bases and 7 bases, with 8 bases remaining between them. Germline CDR1 and CDR2: MDHEN and SYDVKM. CDR3 length equals 12 residues. The CDR3 loop reads CASSLGAFGYTF. For the CDR3, the DNA is TGTGCCAGCAGTTTAGGGGCTTTTGGCTACACCTTC.

J is TRBJ1-5 and V is TRBV30; D is unclear. CDR1 is GTSNPN and CDR2 is SVGIG in the germline V gene (reference sequence). Trimming cost V 2 bases and J 2 bases, with 13 bases left between them. The CDR3 has 15 residues. In nucleotides, the CDR3 is TGTGCCTGGAGTCCTCCCTCGTCCGGCAATCAGCCCCAGCATTTT. Its translation is CAWSPPSSGNQPQHF.

V and J are TRBV9 and TRBJ2-4, with TRBD2 matching 7 bases. Germline-derived CDR1 and CDR2 are SGDLS and YYNGEE. CDR3 length: 16 residues. Trimming at V came to 4 bases and at J to 0 bases, leaving 7 bases not matched to a gene. The CDR3 region is CASSSGGNLAKNIQYF. CDR3 DNA: TGTGCCAGCAGCTCGGGGGGTAATCTAGCCAAAAACATTCAGTACTTC.

CDR3 sequence: CASSERQTPETQYF. CDR3 nucleotides: TGTGCCAGCAGTGAGAGACAGACCCCGGAGACCCAGTACTTC. V is TRBV2 and J is TRBJ2-5; a weak D match, TRBD1 (5 bases). Germline V gene sequence: CDR1 SNHLY, CDR2 FYNNEI. Trimming took 3 bases from V and 5 from J, leaving 13 bases between them. CDR3 length: 14 residues. Full variable domain (remainder filled in from reference TRBV2 and TRBJ2-5): EPEVTQTPSHQVTQMGQEVILRCVPISNHLYFYWYRQILGQKVEFLVSFYNNEISEKSEIFDDQFSVERPDGSNFTLKIRSTKLEDSAMYFCASSERQTPETQYFGPGTRLLVL.

The chain employs TRBV10-2 and TRBJ1-5; 7 positions agree with TRBD1. The CDR3 covers 14 residues. Trimming at V came to 0 bases and at J to 6 bases, leaving 2 bases not matched to a gene. Per the germline V gene, CDR1 is WSHSY and CDR2 is SAAADI. In DNA form, the CDR3 reads TGCGCCAGCAGTGAGTCAGGGGGCGGTCAGCCCCAGCATTTT. Protein: CASSESGGGQPQHF.

This chain links TRBV5-6 with TRBJ1-5; the D gene is possibly TRBD1 (6 bases). V was shortened by 2 bases and J by 4 bases, with 13 bases between the two germline ends. The CDR3 spans 15 residues. Germline V gene data show CDR1 as SGHDT and CDR2 as YYEEEE. This CDR3 reads CASSFWGGQNQPQHF. CDR3 sequence (DNA): TGTGCCAGCAGCTTCTGGGGCGGACAGAATCAGCCCCAGCATTTT. The whole variable domain, filled in from reference TRBV5-6 and TRBJ1-5, reads DAGVTQSPTHLIKTRGQQVTLRCSPKSGHDTVSWYQQALGQGPQFIFQYYEEEERQRGNFPDRFSGHQFPNYSSELNVNALLLGDSALYLCASSFWGGQNQPQHFGDGTRLSIL.

The chain uses TRBV19 and TRBJ1-2; perhaps TRBD1 as D (5 bases). This CDR3 region has 12 residues. Germline V CDR1 and CDR2: LNHDA, SQIVND (reference sequence). Trimming took off 7 bases at V and 3 bases at J, with 9 bases between the two ends. CDR3 region: CASKGRDYGYTF. The CDR3 DNA sequence: TGTGCCAGTAAGGGGCGTGACTATGGCTACACCTTC.

The chain links TRBV28 to TRBJ1-5; D remains ambiguous. CDR1 and CDR2 (germline): MDHEN, SYDVKM. V gave up 4 bases and J gave up 2 bases, with 6 bases separating them. The CDR3 loop spans 13 amino acids. The DNA of the CDR3 is TGTGCCAGCAGTTGGGCAGGCAATCAGCCCCAGCATTTT. This codes for CASSWAGNQPQHF.

This chain links TRBV2 with TRBJ2-7, with 9 nucleotides matching TRBD1. This CDR3 has 14 amino acids. V shed 5 bases and J 2 bases; nucleotides not matched to a gene: 4. Germline V gene lookup returns CDR1 SNHLY and CDR2 FYNNEI. CDR3 sequence: CASSRDRVPYEQYF. DNA of the CDR3: TGTGCCAGCAGTCGGGACAGGGTCCCCTACGAGCAGTACTTC.

The CDR3 DNA reads TGTGCCAGTAGTAGGGGCAGGGTTATTCGCACTGAAGCTTTCTTT. Residues: CASSRGRVIRTEAFF. The chain links TRBV19 to TRBJ1-1; D perhaps matches TRBD1 (5 bases). The CDR3 covers 15 residues. Germline-derived CDR1 and CDR2 are LNHDA and SQIVND (reference sequence). V was trimmed by 4 bases and J by 4 bases, leaving 16 bases between them.

V gene TRBV6-1 combines with J gene TRBJ2-7; D might be TRBD1 (5 bases). Germline V lookup: CDR1 MNHNS, CDR2 SASEGT. CDR3 length: 13 residues. Trimming pared 8 bases from V and 3 bases from J, leaving 14 bases between. The DNA of the CDR3 is TGTGCCAGCGTCAGGGATCCCCTCTACGAGCAGTACTTC. It codes for CASVRDPLYEQYF.

The V and J genes are TRBV4-3 and TRBJ2-1; 10 bases are a match to TRBD1. J was trimmed by 14 bases and V by 0 bases; bases with no gene match: 13. Germline CDR1 reads LGHNA; CDR2 reads YSLEER. There are 16 residues in the CDR3. The CDR3 is CASSQDRRTGGNVKFF. CDR3 nucleotide sequence: TGCGCCAGCAGCCAAGATCGGAGGACAGGGGGGAATGTGAAGTTCTTC.

The rearrangement joins TRBV6-4 to TRBJ2-1; 7 bases line up with TRBD2. Germline loops: CDR1 MRHNA, CDR2 SNTAGT. This CDR3 is built from 18 residues. The J segment lost 9 bases and the V segment lost 0 bases, leaving 17 bases of the junction unmatched. The CDR3 sequence is CASSDSRIRTGGRGEQFF. CDR3 nucleotide sequence: TGTGCCAGCAGTGACTCGAGGATTAGAACGGGGGGAAGGGGTGAGCAGTTCTTC.

This clone was seen just once. This rearrangement joins TRBV20-1 to TRBJ2-1, with TRBD2 matching over 9 bases. Trimming at V came to 6 bases and at J to 10 bases, leaving 4 bases not matched to a gene. Germline loops: CDR1 DFQATT, CDR2 SNEGSKA (reference sequence). CDR3 length: 11 amino acids. The CDR3: CSAKRGEEQFF. CDR3 coding DNA: TGCAGTGCAAAGCGGGGGGAAGAGCAGTTCTTC.